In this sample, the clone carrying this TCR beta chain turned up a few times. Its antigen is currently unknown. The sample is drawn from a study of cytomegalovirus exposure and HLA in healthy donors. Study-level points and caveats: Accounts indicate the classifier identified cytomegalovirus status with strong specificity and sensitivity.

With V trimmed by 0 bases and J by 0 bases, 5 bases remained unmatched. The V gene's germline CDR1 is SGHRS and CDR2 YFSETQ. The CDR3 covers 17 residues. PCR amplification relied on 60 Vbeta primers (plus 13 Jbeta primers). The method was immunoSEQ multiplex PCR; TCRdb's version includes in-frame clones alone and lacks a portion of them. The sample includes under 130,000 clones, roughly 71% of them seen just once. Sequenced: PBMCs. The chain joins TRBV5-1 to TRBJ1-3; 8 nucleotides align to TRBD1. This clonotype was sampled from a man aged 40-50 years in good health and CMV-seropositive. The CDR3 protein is CASSLALGQASGNTIYF. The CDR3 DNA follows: TGCGCCAGCAGCTTGGCTCTGGGACAGGCCTCTGGAAACACCATATATTTT.